Listed here are 4 T cell receptor beta chains from one sample, sequenced in a study of CD8 T cells in Susac syndrome (dated by TCRdb to about 2019). The method was the immunoSEQ multiplex PCR assay. RNA was extracted using the RNeasy kit, and roughly 0.5 to 1 microgram was reverse transcribed with random hexamers. TCRdb reworked the public reads: Q25 trimming with fastp, MiXCR clone assembly, productive beta chains retained. Rows with a matching CDR3 protein are joined into one entry that keeps the most common DNA and genes. Recorded for this sample are roughly 250,000 distinct CDR3 sequences; less than 96% of them occurred a single time. Approximately 0.094% of the sample goes to the ten largest clones. Sequencing input: CD4+ T cells from PBMCs. The receptors were sampled from a human donor with Susac syndrome.

This chain links TRBV2 with TRBJ1-2, with D maybe TRBD1 (5 bases). V lost 4 bases, J lost 13 bases, and 7 bases lay in between. Germline V gene sequence: CDR1 SNHLY, CDR2 FYNNEI. The CDR3 is 9 residues long. The CDR3 nucleotides are TGTGCCAGCAGTGGACAGACCACCTTC. Its protein product is CASSGQTTF.

V usage is TRBV20-1 and J usage is TRBJ2-2; D might be TRBD2 (5 bases). Germline CDR1 DFQATT, CDR2 SNEGSKA (reference sequence). The CDR3 runs 13 residues. Trimming removed 6 bases at V and 7 bases at J, with 15 bases between. CDR3 amino acids: CSAPGRRNGELFF. For the CDR3, the DNA is TGCAGTGCCCCGGGAAGAAGAAACGGGGAGCTGTTTTTT.

This clonotype was observed a single time. The chain couples TRBV7-2 to TRBJ2-3, with D possibly being TRBD1 (6 bases). Germline values: CDR1 SGHTA, CDR2 FQGNSA. V gave up 4 bases and J gave up 4 bases, with 12 bases separating them. The CDR3 contains 14 residues. The CDR3 DNA is TGTGCCAGCAGCTCGACAGGTTTGGCAGATACGCAGTATTTT. This sequence encodes CASSSTGLADTQYF. Combining the CDR3 with reference TRBV7-2 and TRBJ2-3 gives the whole variable domain GAGVSQSPSNKVTEKGKDVELRCDPISGHTALYWYRQSLGQGLEFLIYFQGNSAPDKSGLPSDRFSAERTGGSVSTLTIQRTQQEDSAVYLCASSSTGLADTQYFGPGTRLTVL.

The rearrangement uses TRBV20-1 and TRBJ1-1, with D unresolved. The CDR3 covers 14 residues. The V end was cut by 6 bases, the J end by 3 bases, with 17 bases between. The germline V gene has CDR1 DFQATT and CDR2 SNEGSKA (reference sequence). The CDR3 here is CSAPRPGRDTEAFF. The DNA for the CDR3 is TGCAGTGCCCCCCGACCCGGCCGGGACACTGAAGCTTTCTTT.